A selection of T cell receptor beta chains follows, all from one sample in a study of T-cell memory formation after mild COVID-19. In TCRdb, the 5' RACE reads were re-called with MiXCR into one record per CDR3 protein. The sample has 470,000 or so distinct CDR3 sequences; about 20% are singletons. Sequenced input: PBMCs or a T cell subset sorted from them (not recorded which). The receptors shown here come from a man between 18 and 29 years old who had mild COVID-19 (a few samples of this study predate the infection). Cell type and time point are not known. Each CDR3 is given with its conserved first and last residue. A D gene is named only where the DNA matches it firmly. Where a row states a size, it is once, few, many or the class of an expanded clone; other rows omit it.

CDR3 DNA,CDR3 protein,D gene,J gene,clone size,CDR3 length,V gene
TGTGCCAGCAGTGAAGTGAGACTTGGCCACACCGGGGAGCTGTTTTTT,CASSEVRLGHTGELFF,-,TRBJ2-2,-,16,TRBV2
TGTGCCAGCAGCGTAGGCGGGTTCGATGAGCAGTTCTTC,CASSVGGFDEQFF,-,TRBJ2-1,-,13,TRBV9
TGTGCCATCAGTGACCGGGACCGTAGCACAGATACGCAGTATTTT,CAISDRDRSTDTQYF,-,TRBJ2-3,few,15,TRBV10-3
TGCAGCGTCGGACGCGGCTCCTACAATGAGCAGTTCTTC,CSVGRGSYNEQFF,-,TRBJ2-1,-,13,TRBV29-1
TGTGCCAGCAGCTCGACAGGGCGCGCAGATACGCAGTATTTT,CASSSTGRADTQYF,TRBD1,TRBJ2-3,few,14,TRBV7-7
TGCGCCAGCAGCCCTGAGAGGACAGATACGCAGTATTTT,CASSPERTDTQYF,-,TRBJ2-3,-,13,TRBV5-1
TGCAGTGCCTACACAGGGGAAACCTACGAGCAGTACTTC,CSAYTGETYEQYF,TRBD1,TRBJ2-7,-,13,TRBV20-1
TGTGCCAGCAGCCAAGGGTCCGGCCAGGGAGGGGGCTACACCTTC,CASSQGSGQGGGYTF,-,TRBJ1-2,few,15,TRBV4-2
TGCGCCAGCAGCTTGGGACAGGGTGGCACCGGGGAGCTGTTTTTT,CASSLGQGGTGELFF,TRBD1,TRBJ2-2,many,15,TRBV5-1
TGCAGTGTCACCGGGCAGAGCTACGAGCAGTACTTC,CSVTGQSYEQYF,-,TRBJ2-7,-,12,TRBV20-1
TGTGCCAGTACGGAGACCCAGTACTTC,CASTETQYF,-,TRBJ2-5,-,9,TRBV9
TGTGCCAGCAGCGTAGGAGACAGCACAGATACGCAGTATTTT,CASSVGDSTDTQYF,-,TRBJ2-3,-,14,TRBV9
TGTGCCAGCAGTGATGTCGGGGGAGATCAGCCCCAGCATTTT,CASSDVGGDQPQHF,-,TRBJ1-5,few,14,TRBV2
TGTGCCAGCAGTTACAGCCAAACGAACACTGAAGCTTTCTTT,CASSYSQTNTEAFF,-,TRBJ1-1,-,14,TRBV6-5
TGCAGTGCTGGCCCGACTAGCGGGGGGGCCTGGGTGCAGTTCTTC,CSAGPTSGGAWVQFF,TRBD2,TRBJ2-1,few,15,TRBV20-1
TGTGCCAGCAGCCCGACGAGGGCGGGCAATACGCAGTATTTT,CASSPTRAGNTQYF,-,TRBJ2-3,many,14,TRBV7-2
TGTGCCAGCAGTGAAGGGACAGCGTTTGAAAAACTGTTTTTT,CASSEGTAFEKLFF,-,TRBJ1-4,-,14,TRBV6-1
TGCGCCAGCAGCCAAGATGAGTCTGGGGATTCACCCCTCCACTTT,CASSQDESGDSPLHF,-,TRBJ1-6,-,15,TRBV4-1
TGTGCCAGCAGCCACAACGGATGGAATGGCTACACCTTC,CASSHNGWNGYTF,-,TRBJ1-2,-,13,TRBV5-6
TGTGCCAGCACCGTCGACTATTTTGGCTACAATGAGCAGTTCTTC,CASTVDYFGYNEQFF,-,TRBJ2-1,many,15,TRBV12-3/TRBV12-4
TGTGCCATCAGTGCGGGGACTGCTAACTATGGCTACACCTTC,CAISAGTANYGYTF,-,TRBJ1-2,many,14,TRBV10-3
TGCGCCAGCAGCGGACAGGAGGAGCCCCAGCATTTT,CASSGQEEPQHF,TRBD1,TRBJ1-5,once,12,TRBV5-1
TGCGCCAGCAGCCGGGTAGCGGGGGGATCTAGCACAGATACGCAGTATTTT,CASSRVAGGSSTDTQYF,TRBD2,TRBJ2-3,-,17,TRBV4-1
TGTGCCAGCAGTTACTCGATGGGTAATTCTGGAAACACCATATATTTT,CASSYSMGNSGNTIYF,-,TRBJ1-3,-,16,TRBV6-5
TGCGCCAGCAGCAAGGCGGGGTCCGGAGATACGCAGTATTTT,CASSKAGSGDTQYF,-,TRBJ2-3,few,14,TRBV5-1
TGTGCCAGCACCGACCCCGGGGTGGACCAGTACTTC,CASTDPGVDQYF,-,TRBJ2-5,-,12,TRBV6-2/TRBV6-3
TGCGCCAGCAGCTTCGGCGCGACAGGGGTTAATGAAAAACTGTTTTTT,CASSFGATGVNEKLFF,TRBD1,TRBJ1-4,few,16,TRBV5-1
TGTGCCAGCAGTTGTCTCGGGACAGGGTGTTTTCCCACCTTC,CASSCLGTGCFPTF,TRBD1,TRBJ1-2,few,14,TRBV6-1
TGCAGTGCTAGAGGAGAAGCGGGGGTTGATACGCAGTATTTT,CSARGEAGVDTQYF,TRBD2,TRBJ2-3,-,14,TRBV20-1
TGTGCCAGCAGCCGGTCAGGGAATGCTTTCTTT,CASSRSGNAFF,-,TRBJ1-1,few,11,TRBV3-1
TGCAGTGCTAGAGTCTCCCCCCCTAACGGGCAGTTCTTC,CSARVSPPNGQFF,-,TRBJ2-1,many,13,TRBV20-1
TGTGCCACGGTTGGGACAGGGGGTAAAGCTTTCTTT,CATVGTGGKAFF,TRBD1,TRBJ1-1,-,12,TRBV10-3
TGTGCCAGCAGCTTATGGGAGGGGGCGCGGGGCACAGATACGCAGTATTTT,CASSLWEGARGTDTQYF,-,TRBJ2-3,few,17,TRBV11-2
TGTGCCAGCAGCTTGGCGGCCTTCACAGATACGCAGTATTTT,CASSLAAFTDTQYF,-,TRBJ2-3,-,14,TRBV5-8
TGTGCCAGCAGCTTGGCCGACAGGGGGTCCAATTCACCCCTCCACTTT,CASSLADRGSNSPLHF,TRBD1,TRBJ1-6,-,16,TRBV5-6
TGTGCCAGCACTAGCGGGGTAGGCAATGAGCAGTTCTTC,CASTSGVGNEQFF,TRBD2,TRBJ2-1,-,13,TRBV9
TGTGCCGGCAAACGGGGGGGACAAGAGACCCAGTACTTC,CAGKRGGQETQYF,TRBD2,TRBJ2-5,-,13,TRBV7-8
TGTGCCAGCAGCCAAGTGGGTGCAAATCAGCCCCAGCATTTT,CASSQVGANQPQHF,-,TRBJ1-5,few,14,TRBV3-1
TGTGCCAGCAGCTCCTCCGGCACCTACAATGAGCAGTTCTTC,CASSSSGTYNEQFF,-,TRBJ2-1,-,14,TRBV7-2
TGTGCCAGCAGCTGGCAGGGAGACTATGGCTACACCTTC,CASSWQGDYGYTF,-,TRBJ1-2,-,13,TRBV5-5
TGTGCCAGCTCCCTTAATTTCCGGGGCATGAACACTGAAGCTTTCTTT,CASSLNFRGMNTEAFF,-,TRBJ1-1,few,16,TRBV18
TGTGCCAGCAGCCGTGTCGGGGGGCAGGATGAGCAGTTCTTC,CASSRVGGQDEQFF,-,TRBJ2-1,-,14,TRBV3-1
TGCAGTGCTAGCCTCAGGGGGGCTGGGAACACTGAAGCTTTCTTT,CSASLRGAGNTEAFF,TRBD1,TRBJ1-1,-,15,TRBV20-1